Following are 18 T cell receptor beta chains from one sample sequenced in a study of OX40 agonist ivuxolimab in advanced cancers. TCRdb's table, derived via immunoSEQ multiplex PCR, lists solely in-frame clones and lacks some. The data hold 55,000 to 75,000 clones, with around 86% observed a single time. The sample consisted of CD4+ or CD8+ T cells sorted from blood, taken in a trial of the OX40 agonist ivuxolimab. The receptor set was obtained from an adult with an advanced solid tumor such as melanoma, head and neck, liver or kidney cancer.

This rearrangement joins TRBV7-8 to TRBJ2-7; 7 bases match TRBD2. Trimming took 4 bases from V and 1 from J; bases not matched to a gene: 7. The germline gives CDR1 SGHVS, CDR2 FQNEAQ. The CDR3 has 15 amino acids. CDR3 region: CASSSPKRGSYEQYF. DNA for the CDR3: TGTGCCAGCAGCTCCCCAAAGCGGGGATCCTACGAGCAGTACTTC.

The V gene is TRBV4-2, the J gene TRBJ2-7; a weak D match, TRBD2 (6 bases). The germline V gene encodes CDR1 LGHNA and CDR2 YNFKEQ. CDR3 length: 13 amino acids. Trimming stripped 4 bases from V and 5 bases from J, with 12 bases between. In DNA, the CDR3 is TGTGCCAGCAGCCTCCTAGCGAACGACGAGCAGTACTTC. This sequence encodes CASSLLANDEQYF.

The V and J genes are TRBV6-1 and TRBJ2-1; 14 bases agree with TRBD2. The CDR3 extends over 15 amino acids. With V trimmed by 5 bases and J by 9 bases, 6 bases remained unmatched. Germline assignment: CDR1 MNHNS and CDR2 SASEGT. Here the CDR3 reads CASSPGTSGSSEQFF. In DNA, the CDR3 is TGTGCCAGCAGTCCCGGGACTAGCGGGAGTAGTGAGCAGTTCTTC.

This chain's CDR3 is CASSLVAGGNNEQFF. Written as DNA, the CDR3 is TGTGCCAGCAGCTTAGTTGCGGGAGGGAACAATGAGCAGTTCTTC. V and J are TRBV7-9 and TRBJ2-1, with 9 bases fitting TRBD2. This CDR3 is 15 amino acids long. Germline CDR1 reads SEHNR; CDR2 reads FQNEAQ (reference sequence). V lost 1 base, J lost 5 bases, and 3 bases stayed unmatched.

The chain joins TRBV5-1 to TRBJ2-1; the D gene is possibly TRBD2 (5 bases). Trimming shortened V by 1 base and J by 7 bases, and 18 bases separated the two germline ends. This CDR3 region has 16 residues. Germline CDR1 is SGHRS and CDR2 is YFSETQ. In DNA form, the CDR3 reads TGCGCCAGCAGCTTGTTCAGTAGGGAGTTTGGTAATGAGCAGTTCTTC. Its translation is CASSLFSREFGNEQFF.

There are a few counts of this clone. This chain uses TRBV6-6 with TRBJ1-2, with 7 nucleotides matching TRBD1. V dropped 2 bases and J dropped 6; count of bases not matched to a gene: 6. This CDR3 contains 14 residues. The germline CDR1 and CDR2 sequences are MNHNY and SVGAGI (reference sequence). The CDR3 DNA reads as TGTGCCAGCAGTTACGGACGAGGGGGCGATGGCTACACCTTC. As protein: CASSYGRGGDGYTF.

This sequence joins TRBV5-8 and TRBJ2-3; the D is unclear. Trimming stripped 0 bases from V and 2 bases from J, with 4 bases between. The CDR3 spans 13 residues. The germline CDR1 and CDR2 sequences are SGHTS and YDEGEE. The CDR3, as DNA: TGTGCCAGCAGCTTGGCCAACACAGATACGCAGTATTTT. Translation: CASSLANTDTQYF.

The chain couples TRBV5-4 to TRBJ2-7; the D is unclear. V dropped 4 bases and J dropped 2 bases, with 13 bases sitting between them. Germline V lookup: CDR1 SGHNT, CDR2 YYREEE (reference sequence). The CDR3 length is 14 residues. The CDR3 nucleotides are TGTGCCAGCAGCCCCCAGCCGAGCACCTACGAGCAGTACTTC. This sequence encodes CASSPQPSTYEQYF.

This chain uses TRBV28 with TRBJ1-2; no reliable D call. CDR3 length: 16 residues. Germline loops: CDR1 MDHEN, CDR2 SYDVKM. Trimming left V 2 bases short and J 0 bases short, with 13 bases between. CDR3 bases: TGTGCCAGCAGTTTACTCCGACATTCTACTAACTATGGCTACACCTTC. It specifies CASSLLRHSTNYGYTF.

The chain links TRBV27 to TRBJ2-5, with 14 nucleotides matching TRBD2. The germline V gene encodes CDR1 MNHEY and CDR2 SMNVEV (reference sequence). The CDR3 is 17 residues long. J lost 5 bases, V lost 5 bases, and 10 bases had no gene match. The CDR3 DNA reads TGTGCCAGCAGTAGAAACGGACTAGCGGGAGGAAGGGAGACCCAGTACTTC. This translates into CASSRNGLAGGRETQYF.

The V gene is TRBV18, the J gene TRBJ1-5, with 7 nucleotides matching TRBD1. Germline V gives CDR1 KGHSH, CDR2 LQKENI. This CDR3 has 14 amino acids. The J segment lost 10 bases and the V segment lost 3 bases, leaving 9 bases of the junction unmatched. CDR3 region: CASSPGGDSQPQHF. CDR3 bases: TGTGCCAGCTCACCGGGCGGGGACAGTCAACCCCAGCATTTT.

The chain carries TRBV1 and TRBJ2-7; the DNA was not used to check the table's D call, TRBD2. TRBV1 corresponds to a pseudogene. The CDR3 is 13 amino acids. CDR3 residues: CTSRGLAGGEQYF. DNA for the CDR3: TGCACCAGCAGGGGACTAGCGGGAGGTGAGCAGTACTTC.

The J gene is TRBJ1-2, the V gene TRBV30; the D gene is possibly TRBD1 (5 bases). This CDR3 is built from 11 residues. Trimming stripped 8 bases from V and 5 bases from J, with 12 bases between. Germline CDR1 GTSNPN, CDR2 SVGIG (reference sequence). The CDR3 nucleotides are TGTGCCGCTAGCCAGGGATATGGCTACACCTTC. Translated: CAASQGYGYTF. The full variable domain, completed using reference TRBV30 and TRBJ1-2, is SQTIHQWPATLVQPVGSPLSLECTVEGTSNPNLYWYRQAAGRGLQLLFYSVGIGQISSEVPQNLSASRPQDRQFILSSKKLLLSDSGFYLCAASQGYGYTFGSGTRLTVV.

The CDR3 DNA sequence: TGTGCCAGCAGCGTAACAGGGGAATCGGGCTACACCTTC. It yields the protein CASSVTGESGYTF. V gene TRBV9 combines with J gene TRBJ1-2, with 7 bases aligning to TRBD1. Germline values: CDR1 SGDLS, CDR2 YYNGEE. The trim removed 1 base at V and 8 bases at J, leaving 5 bases unmatched. The CDR3 loop spans 13 amino acids.

This clone was detected once. This sequence joins TRBV27 and TRBJ2-7, with D perhaps matching TRBD2 (6 bases). The V and J ends lost 5 bases and 5 bases respectively, with 16 bases between them. Germline V CDR1 and CDR2: MNHEY, SMNVEV (reference sequence). The CDR3 has 14 residues. CDR3 sequence reads: CASSLSGSAHEQYF. The CDR3 DNA is TGTGCCAGCAGTCTTAGCGGCTCGGCTCACGAGCAGTACTTC.

The V and J genes are TRBV18 and TRBJ2-3; D is unclear. This CDR3 has 12 amino acids. Germline values: CDR1 KGHSH, CDR2 LQKENI. Trimming took 3 bases from V and 6 from J, leaving 7 bases between them. This CDR3 reads CASSPYGDTQYF. CDR3 nucleotides: TGTGCCAGCTCACCCTACGGGGATACGCAGTATTTT.

The chain has TRBV19 and TRBJ1-1, with 8 bases identical to TRBD1. V lost 5 bases and J lost 4; bases outside the gene matches: 6. There are 14 residues in the CDR3. The germline V gene encodes CDR1 LNHDA and CDR2 SQIVND (reference sequence). CDR3: CASSPGQGLTEAFF. The CDR3 DNA follows: TGTGCCAGTAGTCCCGGACAGGGACTCACTGAAGCTTTCTTT.

The V and J genes are TRBV28 and TRBJ2-7, with D hard to call. This CDR3 is built from 10 residues. Germline V gives CDR1 MDHEN, CDR2 SYDVKM. Trimming stripped 8 bases from V and 1 base from J, with 3 bases between. The CDR3 spells CASGSYEQYF. CDR3 nucleotide sequence: TGTGCCAGCGGGTCCTACGAGCAGTACTTC.